This TCR beta chain appears in the sequencing data of a study of regulatory T cells in long-lasting Graves disease. Arm-PCR with iRepertoire HTBI primers amplified the CDR3 regions for these TCR beta libraries. From the multiplex PCR reads, TCRdb called clonotypes with MiXCR, one entry per CDR3 protein. Counted here are 550,000 to 700,000 distinct CDR3 sequences, 15% to 20% occurring once; the ten biggest clones make up 9.5% to 15%. The CDR3 has 12 residues. V lost 2 bases and J 11 bases, leaving 12 bases between the germline ends. The germline CDR1 and CDR2 sequences are ENHRY and SYGVKD. The time point was: newly diagnosed GD, antithyroid drugs for less than 3 months. Generation of the TCR library employed RNA extracted from PBMCs. For this clonotype: Its cognate antigen is unknown.

The study's findings and limits: The study found TRBV28, TRBJ1-2 and TRBJ2-5 favored in persistent disease.

The same sample was also used in a study of T cells in Graves' hyperthyroidism and ophthalmopathy. Turning to that study: Graves' hyperthyroidism without ophthalmopathy progression within 18 months was termed stable. Not enrolled were patients with uncontrolled infection, other autoimmune disease, pregnancy or lactation. Ophthalmopathy onset followed model prediction by a median roughly 6 months.

V and J are TRBV10-3 and TRBJ1-1, with no clear D. The material was peripheral blood mononuclear cells (PBMCs), obtained at new diagnosis, from a patient treated with antithyroid drugs. This clonotype was obtained from a man aged 18-30 years with Graves disease. CDR3 loop: CAISEPQRVAFF. DNA of the CDR3: TGTGCCATCAGTGAGCCCCAGCGGGTTGCTTTCTTT.